A single sample gave rise to the 29 T cell receptor beta chains below, sequenced in a study of beta chain features in type 1 diabetes. Expressed TCRB transcripts were sequenced because the entire RNA isolate underwent reverse transcription. This table comes from immunoSEQ multiplex PCR, and its TCRdb copy is limited to in-frame clones, with some not included. Found here are 150,000 to 190,000 clones, 11% of them singletons; the top ten hold roughly 1.9%. Specimen: central memory CD4+ T cells from blood. The receptors were gathered from a young man in good health.

This clone was counted only a few times. The rearrangement links TRBV10-3 to TRBJ1-5; D remains ambiguous. V was shortened by 5 bases and J by 11 bases, with 19 bases between the two germline ends. The CDR3 covers 14 residues. Per germline, CDR1 ENHRY and CDR2 SYGVKD. The CDR3 is CAISTALSITAQHF. The CDR3 region has the DNA TGTGCCATCAGTACGGCCCTATCAATAACTGCCCAGCATTTT.

The sample holds a few counts of this clone. This chain connects TRBV9 to TRBJ2-1; 10 nucleotides align to TRBD2. Germline CDR1 reads SGDLS; CDR2 reads YYNGEE. The CDR3 runs 17 residues. The trim removed 3 bases at V and 3 bases at J, leaving 9 bases unmatched. CDR3 loop: CASSGRLAGGNYNEQFF. DNA of the CDR3: TGTGCCAGCAGCGGCAGACTAGCGGGCGGAAACTACAATGAGCAGTTCTTC.

In this sample, this clone turned up many times. The gene calls are TRBV2 and TRBJ2-1; possibly TRBD1 for D (6 bases). Trimming cost V 3 bases and J 2 bases, with 11 bases left between them. The CDR3 spans 15 residues. The germline V gene encodes CDR1 SNHLY and CDR2 FYNNEI. The CDR3, as DNA: TGTGCCAGCAGTGAGAGACAGGTGACCTACAATGAGCAGTTCTTC. It is translated as CASSERQVTYNEQFF.

This clone has only a few counts. The V call is TRBV7-9, the J call TRBJ1-2, with 8 positions matching TRBD1. The CDR3 runs to 15 residues. CDR1 and CDR2 (germline): SEHNR, FQNEAQ (reference sequence). V lost 4 bases to trimming and J lost 5 bases; unmatched junction nucleotides: 9. CDR3 DNA sequence: TGTGCCAGCAGCTATACTGGACAGGGAGTATATGGCTACACCTTC. Translated: CASSYTGQGVYGYTF.

This clone was seen more than once but under ten times. The V gene is TRBV7-2, the J gene TRBJ2-5; 10 nucleotides align to TRBD1. The germline V gene encodes CDR1 SGHTA and CDR2 FQGNSA. The ends lost 2 bases at V and 4 bases at J; junction bases unmatched: 10. The CDR3 runs to 17 residues. The CDR3 here is CASSLRMGQGTAETQYF. CDR3 nucleotide sequence: TGTGCCAGCAGCTTAAGAATGGGACAGGGGACGGCAGAGACCCAGTACTTC. Full variable domain (outside the CDR3, taken from reference TRBV7-2 and TRBJ2-5): GAGVSQSPSNKVTEKGKDVELRCDPISGHTALYWYRQSLGQGLEFLIYFQGNSAPDKSGLPSDRFSAERTGGSVSTLTIQRTQQEDSAVYLCASSLRMGQGTAETQYFGPGTRLLVL.

This clone was seen a handful of times. This chain links TRBV7-2 with TRBJ2-4; D tentatively fits TRBD1 or TRBD2 (5 bases each). CDR1 SGHTA and CDR2 FQGNSA come from the germline V gene. V lost 4 bases, J lost 12 bases, and 16 bases lay in between. The CDR3 totals 13 residues. CDR3 nucleotide sequence: TGTGCCAGCAGCTCAACGGGGACCCCCGGTCAGTACTTC. Translating gives CASSSTGTPGQYF. Drawing the rest from reference TRBV7-2 and TRBJ2-4, the complete variable domain is GAGVSQSPSNKVTEKGKDVELRCDPISGHTALYWYRQSLGQGLEFLIYFQGNSAPDKSGLPSDRFSAERTGGSVSTLTIQRTQQEDSAVYLCASSSTGTPGQYFGAGTRLSVL.

The chain employs TRBV5-1 and TRBJ1-1, with 9 bases identical to TRBD1. This CDR3 comprises 16 residues. CDR1 is SGHRS, CDR2 YFSETQ, per germline. J lost 5 bases, V lost 0 bases, and 8 bases had no gene match. The CDR3 nucleotides are TGCGCCAGCAGCTTGGCCTCCCGACAGGGGGTAACTGAAGCTTTCTTT. This translates into CASSLASRQGVTEAFF.

The V gene is TRBV7-9, the J gene TRBJ1-5; no reliable D call. V dropped 2 bases and J dropped 4 bases, with 6 bases sitting between them. Germline loops: CDR1 SEHNR, CDR2 FQNEAQ (reference sequence). The length of the CDR3 is 13 residues. The CDR3 sequence is CASSLMGNQPQHF. The CDR3 nucleotides are TGTGCCAGCAGCTTAATGGGGAATCAGCCCCAGCATTTT. Based on the CDR3 plus reference TRBV7-9 and TRBJ1-5, the full variable domain is DTGVSQNPRHKITKRGQNVTFRCDPISEHNRLYWYRQTLGQGPEFLTYFQNEAQLEKSRLLSDRFSAERPKGSFSTLEIQRTEQGDSAMYLCASSLMGNQPQHFGDGTRLSIL.

The rearrangement joins TRBV5-1 to TRBJ1-1, with D possibly being TRBD1 (5 bases). CDR1 and CDR2 (germline): SGHRS, YFSETQ. The V and J ends lost 0 bases and 7 bases respectively, with 13 bases between them. The length of the CDR3 is 14 residues. CDR3 protein: CASSLGQHSSEAFF. The CDR3 DNA sequence: TGCGCCAGCAGCTTGGGACAGCACTCAAGTGAAGCTTTCTTT.

In this sample, this clone turned up a few times. The V and J genes are TRBV7-9 and TRBJ1-4; D gene unclear. The CDR3 contains 12 residues. Germline V CDR1 and CDR2: SEHNR, FQNEAQ (reference sequence). V dropped 5 bases and J dropped 7 bases, with 8 bases sitting between them. The CDR3 nucleotides read TGTGCCAGCAGCCCCTCGGGTGAAAAACTGTTTTTT. Amino acid sequence: CASSPSGEKLFF.

This clone has just a few counts. V gene TRBV27 combines with J gene TRBJ2-6; D is unclear. The CDR3 contains 14 residues. V was clipped by 3 bases and J by 0 bases, with 3 bases between them. Germline V gene data show CDR1 as MNHEY and CDR2 as SMNVEV (reference sequence). CDR3 coding DNA: TGTGCCAGCAGTTTCCGCTCTGGGGCCAACGTCCTGACTTTC. Protein sequence: CASSFRSGANVLTF.

This chain connects TRBV7-9 to TRBJ2-5; 9 positions match TRBD2. CDR3 length equals 14 residues. Germline trimming cut 4 bases from V and 3 bases from J; bases unmatched to any gene: 3. Germline V gene sequence: CDR1 SEHNR, CDR2 FQNEAQ (reference sequence). CDR3 residues: CASSYSGGKETQYF. CDR3 DNA sequence: TGTGCCAGCAGCTATAGCGGGGGAAAAGAGACCCAGTACTTC.

The chain joins TRBV5-4 to TRBJ2-7, with D perhaps matching TRBD1 (5 bases). Trimming took off 4 bases at V and 2 bases at J, with 13 bases between the two ends. This CDR3 is 14 amino acids long. Germline V CDR1 and CDR2: SGHNT, YYREEE (reference sequence). CDR3 amino acids: CASSEMDTAYEQYF. CDR3 sequence (DNA): TGTGCCAGCAGCGAAATGGACACAGCCTACGAGCAGTACTTC. Full variable domain (outside the CDR3, taken from reference TRBV5-4 and TRBJ2-7): ETGVTQSPTHLIKTRGQQVTLRCSSQSGHNTVSWYQQALGQGPQFIFQYYREEENGRGNFPPRFSGLQFPNYSSELNVNALELDDSALYLCASSEMDTAYEQYFGPGTRLTVT.

The V gene is TRBV28, the J gene TRBJ1-1; TRBD1 matches 8 bases. CDR3 length equals 17 residues. CDR1 and CDR2 (germline): MDHEN, SYDVKM. The V segment lost 8 bases and the J segment 2 bases; nucleotides outside the gene matches: 16. The CDR3 DNA follows: TGTGCCAGCCCTCCCAGGGGGCGTTTTTTGGGTAACACTGAAGCTTTCTTT. Translation: CASPPRGRFLGNTEAFF. Full variable domain (rest looked up from reference TRBV28 and TRBJ1-1): DVKVTQSSRYLVKRTGEKVFLECVQDMDHENMFWYRQDPGLGLRLIYFSYDVKMKEKGDIPEGYSVSREKKERFSLILESASTNQTSMYLCASPPRGRFLGNTEAFFGQGTRLTVV.

This clone came up a few times. The V and J genes are TRBV28 and TRBJ1-6; TRBD1 aligns across 9 bases. V lost 7 bases and J lost 8; bases outside the gene matches: 6. Germline V lookup: CDR1 MDHEN, CDR2 SYDVKM. The CDR3 has 14 residues. CDR3 region: CASTSWTGDSPLHF. In DNA, the CDR3 is TGTGCCAGCACTTCGTGGACAGGGGATTCACCCCTCCACTTT.

This clone was recorded a few times. The V gene is TRBV19, the J gene TRBJ2-3; 10 bases map to TRBD2. The CDR3 is 14 residues long. With V trimmed by 6 bases and J by 2 bases, 2 bases remained unmatched. Germline V lookup: CDR1 LNHDA, CDR2 SQIVND (reference sequence). CDR3 DNA sequence: TGTGCCAGTAGACTAGCGGGATCCACAGATACGCAGTATTTT. It specifies CASRLAGSTDTQYF.

This clone was counted only a few times. V and J are TRBV29-1 and TRBJ2-5; tentative D call: TRBD1 (6 bases). The CDR3 has 11 amino acids. The V end lost 8 bases, the J end lost 5 bases, and 12 bases lay between the germline ends. Germline V gene sequence: CDR1 SQVTM, CDR2 ANQGSEA. In DNA, the CDR3 is TGCAGCCCCCTAAGGGGGGAGACCCAGTACTTC. Translating it yields CSPLRGETQYF.

The chain links TRBV5-1 to TRBJ2-3; D tentatively reads TRBD1 or TRBD2 (5 bases each). The CDR3 runs to 13 residues. Germline V gene lookup returns CDR1 SGHRS and CDR2 YFSETQ. Deletions cut 2 bases from V and 4 bases from J, with 8 bases between. In nucleotides, the CDR3 is TGCGCCAGCAGCTTTCGGGACCCAGATACGCAGTATTTT. Its protein is CASSFRDPDTQYF.

V usage is TRBV11-2 and J usage is TRBJ2-1, with TRBD2 identical over 7 bases. The CDR3 runs 14 residues. CDR1 SGHAT and CDR2 FQNNGV come from the germline V gene. V trimming: 0 bases; J trimming: 8 bases; junction bases outside the gene matches: 4. The CDR3 reads CASSLDRLADEQFF. The CDR3 bases are TGTGCCAGCAGCTTAGACCGACTAGCAGATGAGCAGTTCTTC.

This clone came up many times. The rearrangement joins TRBV7-2 to TRBJ1-5, with TRBD1 matching 7 bases. CDR1 and CDR2 (germline): SGHTA, FQGNSA. V lost 5 bases, J lost 6 bases, and 10 bases stayed unmatched. This CDR3 has 15 amino acids. DNA for the CDR3: TGTGCCAGCAGCCTAGTGACGACAGGGAGTCAGCCCCAGCATTTT. It encodes CASSLVTTGSQPQHF.

In this sample, this clone turned up a few times. CDR3 amino acids: CAISESLPNNQPQHF. The CDR3 region has the DNA TGTGCCATCAGTGAGTCGCTTCCAAACAATCAGCCCCAGCATTTT. The rearrangement uses TRBV10-3 and TRBJ1-5, with D unclear. Trimming left V 0 bases short and J 3 bases short, with 9 bases between. CDR3 length equals 15 residues. Germline V CDR1 and CDR2: ENHRY, SYGVKD.

This clone was seen only a few times. The chain joins TRBV5-1 to TRBJ2-5, with D possibly being TRBD2 (5 bases). The CDR3 covers 14 residues. Trimming took 3 bases from V and 5 from J, leaving 14 bases between them. Germline V gives CDR1 SGHRS, CDR2 YFSETQ. The CDR3 reads CASSSQAGSETQYF. In DNA form, the CDR3 reads TGCGCCAGCAGCTCCCAGGCGGGTAGTGAGACCCAGTACTTC.

J is TRBJ2-5 and V is TRBV5-1; the D gene is possibly TRBD2 (5 bases). Germline lookup yields CDR1 SGHRS and CDR2 YFSETQ. The germline V and J ends were trimmed by 4 bases and 5 bases, with 15 bases remaining between them. The CDR3 runs 14 residues. CDR3 region: CASSRTGSGETQYF. In nucleotides, the CDR3 is TGCGCCAGCAGCCGAACGGGGTCTGGGGAGACCCAGTACTTC.

This rearrangement joins TRBV18 to TRBJ2-7; the D gene could be TRBD1 or TRBD2 (5 bases each). CDR3 length: 13 amino acids. Trimming stripped 6 bases from V and 5 bases from J, with 14 bases between. Per the germline V gene, CDR1 is KGHSH and CDR2 is LQKENI. The CDR3 loop is CASSLHRDDEQYF. The CDR3 DNA follows: TGTGCCAGCTCCCTACACCGGGACGACGAGCAGTACTTC.

The chain uses TRBV5-1 and TRBJ2-5; 11 bases are shared with TRBD2. Germline V gene sequence: CDR1 SGHRS, CDR2 YFSETQ. The V gene end was trimmed by 2 bases and the J gene end by 3 bases; junction bases not matched to a gene: 3. The CDR3 runs to 15 residues. The CDR3 sequence is CASSFLLAGEETQYF. CDR3 coding DNA: TGCGCCAGCAGCTTCCTACTAGCGGGAGAAGAGACCCAGTACTTC.

The rearrangement uses TRBV28 and TRBJ1-2; 8 nucleotides match TRBD1. This CDR3 has 15 amino acids. Unmatched junction bases numbered 9, after V lost 1 base and J lost 8 bases. CDR1 and CDR2 from the germline V gene are MDHEN and SYDVKM. The CDR3 DNA reads TGTGCCAGCAGTTTATCGGTCAGGGGGCTAGAGGGCTACACCTTC. It yields the protein CASSLSVRGLEGYTF.

CDR3 nucleotides: TGTGCCAGCAGCTTGGACCGGGGGAACACCGGGGAGCTGTTTTTT. This encodes CASSLDRGNTGELFF. The V and J genes are TRBV7-2 and TRBJ2-2, with a tentative D call TRBD2 (5 bases). The germline V gene has CDR1 SGHTA and CDR2 FQGNSA. V was shortened by 3 bases and J by 1 base, with 9 bases between the two germline ends. The CDR3 contains 15 residues. The entire variable domain, with the rest obtained from reference TRBV7-2 and TRBJ2-2, is as follows: GAGVSQSPSNKVTEKGKDVELRCDPISGHTALYWYRQSLGQGLEFLIYFQGNSAPDKSGLPSDRFSAERTGGSVSTLTIQRTQQEDSAVYLCASSLDRGNTGELFFGEGSRLTVL.

The rearrangement links TRBV5-1 to TRBJ2-3; 12 bases fit TRBD2. The CDR3 consists of 16 residues. Unmatched junction bases numbered 4, after V lost 0 bases and J lost 5 bases. Germline V gene data show CDR1 as SGHRS and CDR2 as YFSETQ. CDR3 nucleotide sequence: TGCGCCAGCAGCTTGGCCGCGACTAGCGGGGGAGATACGCAGTATTTT. Encoded protein: CASSLAATSGGDTQYF.

This clone came up a few times. Other DNA variants within this sample encode the same CDR3. The chain has TRBV7-6 and TRBJ1-2, with D perhaps matching TRBD1 (6 bases). Per the germline V gene, CDR1 is SGHVS and CDR2 is FNYEAQ. V dropped 6 bases and J dropped 2 bases, with 10 bases sitting between them. This CDR3 has 13 residues. In nucleotides, the CDR3 is TGTGCCAGCAGTCCCACAGGGAACTATGGCTACACCTTC. As protein: CASSPTGNYGYTF.